The TCR beta chain described here comes from a study of CD8+ T cells in alopecia areata. The wider study: Twice daily, treated patients received 5 to 10 mg of oral tofacitinib. General observations from the study: Tofacitinib produced a significant decrease in scalp clonality and in expanded CD8+ clones among the top 100. Baseline CD8+ expansion's link to response remains uncertain, as there was one nonresponder.

Comments on this clone: Its target is not known.

The germline CDR1 and CDR2 sequences are SGHVS and FNYEAQ. With 5 bases clipped from V and 12 bases from J, the junction kept 18 bases outside the gene matches. The CDR3 runs 16 residues. It was cDNA, reverse transcribed from extracted RNA, that served as the sequencing template. Clones were read by immunoSEQ multiplex PCR, and TCRdb kept only the in-frame ones, dropping some. The profile covers around 150,000 clones, with around 59% appearing a single time and 12% to 15% taken by the ten largest. Sample treatment: oral pan-JAK inhibitor, 5-10 mg twice daily. Punch biopsies of lesional scalp, plus peripheral blood, were taken from alopecia areata patients.

This material consisted of CD4+ T cells sorted from blood, taken at week 24, from a patient treated with tofacitinib. The chain recombines TRBV7-6 with TRBJ2-3; 9 nucleotides match TRBD1. The sequence was collected from a human donor with alopecia areata. CDR3 protein: CASSTTTGGGKPSQYF. CDR3 nucleotide sequence: TGTGCCAGCAGCACCACTACAGGGGGCGGTAAACCATCCCAGTATTTT. Full variable domain (outside the CDR3, taken from reference TRBV7-6 and TRBJ2-3): GAGVSQSPRYKVTKRGQDVALRCDPISGHVSLYWYRQALGQGPEFLTYFNYEAQQDKSGLPNDRFSAERPEGSISTLTIQRTEQRDSAMYRCASSTTTGGGKPSQYFGPGTRLTVL.